This T cell receptor (beta chain) was captured by sequencing in a study of beta chain features in type 1 diabetes. The wider study: In all, approximately 110 million sorted cells from all samples were analyzed.

Worth noting for this clone: A read error may explain this, as a much larger clone is one base away.

Sequenced material consisted of expressed TCRB transcripts (all of the isolated RNA was reverse transcribed). This table comes from immunoSEQ multiplex PCR, and its TCRdb copy is limited to in-frame clones, with some not included. The sample has 130,000 to 150,000 clones, 9.2% seen once; the top ten hold approximately 0.68%. Per the germline V gene, CDR1 is SGHDN and CDR2 is FVKESK. V lost 4 bases, J lost 6 bases, and 16 bases lay in between. This CDR3 spans 15 amino acids. V is TRBV14 and J is TRBJ2-1; weak D call: TRBD2 (6 bases). Sample: central memory CD4+ T cells from blood. The TCR sequence derives from a man between 18 and 29 years old in good health. The CDR3 is CASSRWTGGANEQFF. DNA for the CDR3: TGTGCCAGCAGCCGATGGACTGGCGGGGCCAATGAGCAGTTCTTC.